This T cell receptor (beta chain) was documented in a study of regulatory T cells in long-lasting Graves disease. As for the study in general: Persistence in Graves' disease required over 5 years of antithyroid drugs plus positive TSH receptor antibodies.

The germline V gene has CDR1 SNHLY and CDR2 FYNNEI. The CDR3 has 14 residues. Notes on the study in general: The TCR repertoire of persistent Graves' patients was less diverse than that of newly diagnosed ones. Shared public clonotypes totalled a few thousand in persistent patients, compared with around 880 in new patients.

The table lists this clonotype with a count of one. The antigen is not known. At one end the junction does not follow the germline gene, possibly because of a read error. Documented time point: persistent/refractory GD, antithyroid drugs over 5 years with positive TRAb. Scientists built the TCR library using RNA that was extracted from PBMCs. Under American Thyroid Association guidelines, Graves' disease was diagnosed. Library construction for TCR beta used iRepertoire HTBI primers and Arm-PCR of CDR3 regions. One entry per CDR3 protein, called by TCRdb with MiXCR from the multiplex PCR reads. The repertoire holds about 470,000 distinct CDR3 sequences, with about a fifth as singletons.

The rearrangement links TRBV2 to TRBJ2-7; 9 bases match TRBD1. Source: peripheral blood mononuclear cells (PBMCs), taken when the disease was refractory, from a patient treated with antithyroid drugs. This receptor was taken from a female donor with Graves disease. The CDR3: CASRWGQGDYVQYF. In DNA, the CDR3 is TGTGCCAGCAGGTGGGGACAGGGAGACTACGTGCAGTACTTC.